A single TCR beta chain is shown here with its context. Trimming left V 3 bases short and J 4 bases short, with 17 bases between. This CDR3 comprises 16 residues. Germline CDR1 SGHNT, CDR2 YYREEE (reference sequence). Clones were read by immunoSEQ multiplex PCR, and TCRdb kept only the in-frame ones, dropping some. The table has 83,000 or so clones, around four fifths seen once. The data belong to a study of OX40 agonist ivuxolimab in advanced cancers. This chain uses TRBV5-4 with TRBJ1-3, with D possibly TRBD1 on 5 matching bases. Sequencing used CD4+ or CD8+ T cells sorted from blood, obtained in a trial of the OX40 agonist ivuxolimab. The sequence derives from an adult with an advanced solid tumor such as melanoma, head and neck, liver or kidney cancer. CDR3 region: CASSSGGDRGGNTIYF. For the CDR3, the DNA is TGTGCCAGCAGCTCGGGAGGGGACCGCGGGGGAAACACCATATATTTT.